Below, 29 T cell receptor beta chains from the same sample are listed, as sequenced in a study of beta chain features in type 1 diabetes. cDNA synthesis used the whole RNA isolate, giving expressed TCRB sequences. This table comes from immunoSEQ multiplex PCR, and its TCRdb copy is limited to in-frame clones, with some not included. The data show about 400,000 clones, around 13% seen once. The sample taken for sequencing was naive CD4+ T cells from blood. The source is a young man in good health.

The rearrangement joins TRBV11-1 to TRBJ2-5, with D possibly being TRBD1 (6 bases). CDR3 length: 15 residues. The V and J ends lost 0 bases and 3 bases respectively, with 11 bases between them. Germline values: CDR1 SGHAT, CDR2 FQDESV (reference sequence). The CDR3 coding sequence is TGTGCCAGCAGCTTAGCAGGCAGGGGCGAAGAGACCCAGTACTTC. Protein: CASSLAGRGEETQYF.

The rearrangement links TRBV6-1 to TRBJ2-1, with D possibly TRBD1 on 5 matching bases. V was pared by 1 base and J by 0 bases, with 7 bases between. Germline V CDR1 and CDR2: MNHNS, SASEGT. The CDR3 consists of 15 residues. The CDR3 bases are TGTGCCAGCAGTGAAGTCAGGGACTCCTACAATGAGCAGTTCTTC. Translating gives CASSEVRDSYNEQFF.

V is TRBV28 and J is TRBJ2-7; 8 bases are shared with TRBD2. The CDR3 has 13 residues. The germline gives CDR1 MDHEN, CDR2 SYDVKM. V gave up 6 bases and J gave up 4 bases; unmatched junction bases: 5. CDR3 amino acids: CASRPGGRYEQYF. The DNA for the CDR3 is TGTGCCAGCAGGCCGGGAGGGAGGTACGAGCAGTACTTC.

The table lists this clone with a few counts. The rearrangement links TRBV2 to TRBJ2-1, with D possibly matching TRBD2 (5 bases). The CDR3 runs 15 residues. Germline V gives CDR1 SNHLY, CDR2 FYNNEI. V was cut by 2 bases and J by 6 bases, with 14 bases left in between. CDR3 sequence reads: CASSERRPRSNEQFF. Written as DNA, the CDR3 is TGTGCCAGCAGTGAAAGGAGGCCTCGTTCCAATGAGCAGTTCTTC. The whole variable domain, filled in from reference TRBV2 and TRBJ2-1, reads EPEVTQTPSHQVTQMGQEVILRCVPISNHLYFYWYRQILGQKVEFLVSFYNNEISEKSEIFDDQFSVERPDGSNFTLKIRSTKLEDSAMYFCASSERRPRSNEQFFGPGTRLTVL.

Only a few counts were recorded for this clone. The gene calls are TRBV7-8 and TRBJ2-7; 8 nucleotides line up with TRBD2. There are 13 residues in the CDR3. J lost 12 bases, V lost 6 bases, and 13 bases had no gene match. Germline lookup yields CDR1 SGHVS and CDR2 FQNEAQ. The CDR3 reads CASSLPGGDLWYF. The DNA of the CDR3 is TGTGCCAGCAGTCTCCCCGGGGGGGATCTATGGTACTTC.

The chain couples TRBV27 to TRBJ1-2; no clear D gene. V lost 6 bases and J 4 bases, leaving 12 bases between the germline ends. The CDR3 is 13 amino acids. Germline V gene lookup returns CDR1 MNHEY and CDR2 SMNVEV (reference sequence). Written as DNA, the CDR3 is TGTGCCAGCAGGTCGGGTAGCACCTATGGCTACACCTTC. This translates into CASRSGSTYGYTF.

This clone was picked up a small number of times. This chain uses TRBV5-1 with TRBJ1-2; maybe TRBD1 (6 bases). The CDR3 consists of 13 residues. Trimming left V 5 bases short and J 3 bases short, with 11 bases between. Germline CDR1 reads SGHRS; CDR2 reads YFSETQ. CDR3 sequence: CASRSRGHYGYTF. CDR3 coding DNA: TGCGCCAGCAGGTCCAGGGGACACTATGGCTACACCTTC.

The rearrangement joins TRBV15 to TRBJ1-5; D unresolved. Germline V gene sequence: CDR1 LNHNV, CDR2 YYDKDF (reference sequence). The CDR3 has 13 residues. V gave up 1 base and J gave up 3 bases, with 4 bases separating them. CDR3 amino acids: CATSRVNNQPQHF. The CDR3 DNA is TGTGCCACCAGCAGAGTAAACAATCAGCCCCAGCATTTT.

This clone was counted a few times. The rearrangement uses TRBV6-6 and TRBJ2-7, with D tentatively TRBD2 (5 bases). V lost 2 bases, J lost 0 bases, and 14 bases lay in between. The CDR3 has 16 residues. The germline CDR1 and CDR2 sequences are MNHNY and SVGAGI (reference sequence). This CDR3 is CASSYSREHHSYEQYF. CDR3 DNA sequence: TGTGCCAGCAGTTACAGCCGGGAACACCACTCCTACGAGCAGTACTTC.

In its sample, this clone was seen a few times. The V call is TRBV6-5, the J call TRBJ1-4; TRBD1 matches at 7 bases. V lost 5 bases and J lost 3; bases outside the gene matches: 3. Germline loops: CDR1 MNHEY, CDR2 SVGAGI. The CDR3 spans 14 residues. CDR3: CASSRTGANEKLFF. CDR3 nucleotides: TGTGCCAGCAGTCGAACAGGGGCTAATGAAAAACTGTTTTTT.

This clone has more than one count but fewer than ten. This chain links TRBV29-1 with TRBJ2-5; D may be TRBD2 (5 bases). The CDR3 consists of 11 residues. Germline CDR1 reads SQVTM; CDR2 reads ANQGSEA. Trimming pared 4 bases from V and 2 bases from J, leaving 5 bases between. The chain's CDR3 is CSVGTQETQYF. The CDR3 DNA sequence: TGCAGCGTTGGGACTCAAGAGACCCAGTACTTC.

J is TRBJ2-7 and V is TRBV27; 11 bases are shared with TRBD2. Germline trimming cut 5 bases from V and 6 bases from J; bases unmatched to any gene: 12. CDR3 length: 16 residues. The germline V gene encodes CDR1 MNHEY and CDR2 SMNVEV (reference sequence). CDR3 sequence reads: CASSPTSGGWLSEQYF. In DNA, the CDR3 is TGTGCCAGCAGTCCCACTAGCGGGGGCTGGCTGTCCGAGCAGTACTTC.

This clone has just a few counts. This chain joins TRBV6-6 and TRBJ2-7; 9 positions agree with TRBD1. Germline-derived CDR1 and CDR2 are MNHNY and SVGAGI (reference sequence). This CDR3 contains 15 residues. After removal of 2 bases from V and 6 bases from J, the junction contained 8 bases not matched to a gene. The CDR3 sequence is CASSYPGQGSLEQYF. The CDR3 region has the DNA TGTGCCAGCAGTTACCCGGGACAGGGATCCCTCGAGCAGTACTTC.

The DNA for the CDR3 is TGTGCCTGGACCCGAACTTCTGGGGCCAACGTCCTGACTTTC. Translating it yields CAWTRTSGANVLTF. The V call is TRBV30, the J call TRBJ2-6; no definite D call. V gave up 4 bases and J gave up 1 base, with 8 bases separating them. Germline V gives CDR1 GTSNPN, CDR2 SVGIG (reference sequence). This CDR3 has 14 amino acids.

The V gene is TRBV7-3, the J gene TRBJ2-3; 7 bases fit TRBD1. The CDR3 is 15 amino acids. The germline CDR1 and CDR2 sequences are SGHTA and FQGTGA. V trimming: 5 bases; J trimming: 4 bases; junction bases outside the gene matches: 9. CDR3 in amino acids: CASSPSTGTPDTQYF. The CDR3 region has the DNA TGTGCCAGCAGCCCATCGACAGGGACCCCAGATACGCAGTATTTT.

This clone has a handful of counts. The rearrangement links TRBV11-2 to TRBJ2-3; 8 nucleotides align to TRBD2. The CDR3 consists of 17 residues. Trimming took 3 bases from V and 5 from J; bases not matched to a gene: 13. The V gene's germline CDR1 is SGHAT and CDR2 FQNNGV. The CDR3 protein is CASSFRGGAGEGDTQYF. CDR3 coding DNA: TGTGCCAGCAGCTTCCGCGGGGGAGCGGGGGAGGGAGATACGCAGTATTTT.

This clone has just a few counts. J is TRBJ1-6 and V is TRBV4-1, with 10 bases aligning to TRBD1. The CDR3 covers 16 residues. The V and J ends lost 4 bases and 5 bases, in that order; junction bases with no gene match: 5. The germline V gene encodes CDR1 MGHRA and CDR2 YSYEKL. CDR3 nucleotide sequence: TGCGCCAGCAGCCGCTGGGGGACAGGGGATAATTCACCCCTCCACTTT. Amino acid sequence: CASSRWGTGDNSPLHF.

The V gene is TRBV6-1, the J gene TRBJ2-1, with 9 bases that match TRBD2. The germline V gene encodes CDR1 MNHNS and CDR2 SASEGT. The V segment lost 7 bases and the J segment 2 bases; nucleotides outside the gene matches: 3. The CDR3 has 14 amino acids. The chain's CDR3 is CASNPSGTYNEQFF. In DNA, the CDR3 is TGTGCCAGCAACCCTAGCGGGACCTACAATGAGCAGTTCTTC.

The rearrangement joins TRBV25-1 to TRBJ2-1; 9 bases are shared with TRBD1. Germline loops: CDR1 MGHDK, CDR2 SYGVNS. V was pared by 2 bases and J by 5 bases, with 10 bases of the junction left unmatched. CDR3 size: 17 residues. As DNA, the CDR3 is TGTGCCAGCAGTGAAGTTTGGGGACAGGGAGCGAACAATGAGCAGTTCTTC. Protein product: CASSEVWGQGANNEQFF. The variable domain in full, completed from reference TRBV25-1 and TRBJ2-1, reads EADIYQTPRYLVIGTGKKITLECSQTMGHDKMYWYQQDPGMELHLIHYSYGVNSTEKGDLSSESTVSRIRTEHFPLTLESARPSHTSQYLCASSEVWGQGANNEQFFGPGTRLTVL.

The sample holds a few counts of this clone. This chain connects TRBV5-4 to TRBJ1-2; TRBD1 might be the D (5 bases). The CDR3 has 13 amino acids. Germline lookup yields CDR1 SGHNT and CDR2 YYREEE (reference sequence). Trimming took off 4 bases at V and 11 bases at J, with 18 bases between the two ends. The CDR3 region is CASSPRDGRGYTF. Written as DNA, the CDR3 is TGTGCCAGCAGCCCCCGGGACGGCCGGGGGTACACCTTC.

This clone has only a few counts. The V call is TRBV7-9, the J call TRBJ1-6; D may be TRBD1 (5 bases). The CDR3 covers 16 residues. V lost 2 bases and J 9 bases, leaving 17 bases between the germline ends. Germline CDR1 reads SEHNR; CDR2 reads FQNEAQ (reference sequence). For the CDR3, the DNA is TGTGCCAGCAGCTTATATCGCCAGGGAGGACCTTCACCCCTCCACTTT. It translates to CASSLYRQGGPSPLHF.

The rearrangement uses TRBV4-3 and TRBJ2-5, with TRBD1 matching 7 bases. The CDR3 has 17 amino acids. Germline V gene data show CDR1 as LGHNA and CDR2 as YSLEER. Trimming removed 0 bases from V and 1 base from J; junction bases left unmatched: 8. The CDR3 nucleotides read TGCGCCAGCAGCCAAGATCTCGGTCGGACAGGCCAAGAGACCCAGTACTTC. This encodes CASSQDLGRTGQETQYF.

This clone was observed a few times. The rearrangement links TRBV5-4 to TRBJ2-3; TRBD2 matches 11 bases. The germline CDR1 and CDR2 sequences are SGHNT and YYREEE (reference sequence). The CDR3 runs 16 residues. The J segment lost 3 bases and the V segment lost 4 bases, leaving 7 bases of the junction unmatched. In nucleotides, the CDR3 is TGTGCCAGCAGCCCTGGGCTAGCGGGGGGTACAGATACGCAGTATTTT. Its protein is CASSPGLAGGTDTQYF.

This clone has only a few counts. The chain uses TRBV28 and TRBJ1-2; D not certain. CDR1 and CDR2 from the germline V gene are MDHEN and SYDVKM. The CDR3 consists of 12 residues. V was cut by 5 bases and J by 4 bases, with 8 bases left in between. CDR3 in DNA: TGTGCCAGCAGTCCCCAGGTCTATGGCTACACCTTC. Protein product: CASSPQVYGYTF.

The chain carries TRBV6-6 and TRBJ1-5; D call uncertain. The CDR3 sequence is 16 residues long. Trimming took 0 bases from V and 0 from J, leaving 9 bases between them. Germline V gene sequence: CDR1 MNHNY, CDR2 SVGAGI (reference sequence). CDR3 sequence (DNA): TGTGCCAGCAGTTACTCGCCACATATTAGCAATCAGCCCCAGCATTTT. Protein sequence: CASSYSPHISNQPQHF.

The CDR3 sequence: CASTRPGMNTEAFF. In nucleotides, the CDR3 is TGTGCCAGTACCCGTCCAGGGATGAACACTGAAGCTTTCTTT. The chain couples TRBV28 to TRBJ1-1; D possibly corresponds to TRBD1 (5 bases). This CDR3 region has 14 residues. Trimming removed 9 bases at V and 0 bases at J, with 14 bases between. Per the germline V gene, CDR1 is MDHEN and CDR2 is SYDVKM.

The chain recombines TRBV14 with TRBJ2-3; D gene uncertain. Trimming took off 6 bases at V and 2 bases at J, with 6 bases between the two ends. CDR1 SGHDN and CDR2 FVKESK come from the germline V gene. This CDR3 has 12 amino acids. CDR3 sequence reads: CASSPTTDTQYF. CDR3 nucleotides: TGTGCCAGCAGTCCTACCACAGATACGCAGTATTTT.

This clone was seen a few times. The chain uses TRBV4-2 and TRBJ1-1; D is undetermined. The CDR3 covers 15 residues. Deletions cut 2 bases from V and 2 bases from J, with 12 bases between. CDR1 and CDR2 (germline): LGHNA, YNFKEQ. The CDR3 nucleotides read TGTGCCAGCAGCCAACAGTTGCAGACAAACACTGAAGCTTTCTTT. Translating it yields CASSQQLQTNTEAFF.

This clone has just a few counts. The rearrangement uses TRBV7-2 and TRBJ1-1; D remains ambiguous. Trimming removed 3 bases from V and 5 bases from J, with 13 bases in between. The CDR3 loop spans 14 amino acids. Looked up from germline, CDR1 is SGHTA and CDR2 is FQGNSA. This chain's CDR3 is CASSLFGSGTEAFF. For the CDR3, the DNA is TGTGCCAGCAGCTTGTTCGGGTCGGGTACTGAAGCTTTCTTT.